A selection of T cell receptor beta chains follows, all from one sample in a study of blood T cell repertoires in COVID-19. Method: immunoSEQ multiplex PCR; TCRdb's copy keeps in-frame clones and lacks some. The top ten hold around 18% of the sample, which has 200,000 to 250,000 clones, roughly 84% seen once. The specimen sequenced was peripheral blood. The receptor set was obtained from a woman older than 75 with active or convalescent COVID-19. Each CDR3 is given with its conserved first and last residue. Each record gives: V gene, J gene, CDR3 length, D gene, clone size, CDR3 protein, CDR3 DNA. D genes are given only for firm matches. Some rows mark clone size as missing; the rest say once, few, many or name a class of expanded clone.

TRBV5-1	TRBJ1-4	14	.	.	CASSLGGLGEKLFF	TGCGCCAGCAGCTTGGGGGGCTTGGGTGAAAAACTGTTTTTT
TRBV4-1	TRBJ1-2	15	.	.	CASSPPDRPGNGYTF	TGCGCCAGCAGCCCTCCAGACAGGCCAGGGAATGGCTACACCTTC
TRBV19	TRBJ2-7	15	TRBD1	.	CASSSGQAYSYEQYF	TGTGCCAGTAGTTCGGGACAGGCATACTCCTACGAGCAGTACTTC
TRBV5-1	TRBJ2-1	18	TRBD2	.	CASSLVTSGGHSYNEQFF	TGCGCCAGCAGCTTGGTGACTAGCGGGGGCCACTCCTACAATGAGCAGTTCTTC
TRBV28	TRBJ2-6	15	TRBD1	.	CASKGQGSGANVLTF	TGTGCCAGCAAGGGACAGGGTTCTGGGGCCAACGTCCTGACTTTC
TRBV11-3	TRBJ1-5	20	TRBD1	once	CASSGRTGGKGEGKNQPQHF	TGTGCCAGCAGCGGCCGGACAGGGGGCAAAGGTGAGGGGAAGAATCAGCCCCAGCATTTT
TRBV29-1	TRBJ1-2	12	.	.	CSVQEGIYGYTF	TGCAGCGTCCAAGAGGGTATCTATGGCTACACCTTC
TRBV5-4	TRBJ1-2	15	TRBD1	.	CASSLGGTVTYGYTF	TGTGCCAGCAGCTTGGGGGGGACAGTAACCTATGGCTACACCTTC
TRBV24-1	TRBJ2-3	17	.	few	CATSDKGRRAGTDTQYF	TGTGCCACCAGTGACAAAGGGAGGAGGGCCGGAACAGATACGCAGTATTTT
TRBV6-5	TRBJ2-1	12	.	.	CASNKYYNEQFF	TGTGCCAGCAACAAGTACTACAATGAGCAGTTCTTC
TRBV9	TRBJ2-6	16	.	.	CASSPHTGLGANVLTF	TGTGCCAGCAGCCCTCATACAGGGTTGGGGGCCAACGTCCTGACTTTC
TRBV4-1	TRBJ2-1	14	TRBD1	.	CASSQRQGTNEQFF	TGCGCCAGCAGCCAAAGACAGGGGACCAATGAGCAGTTCTTC
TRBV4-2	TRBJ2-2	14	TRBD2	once	CASSWSGGAGELFF	TGTGCCAGCAGTTGGAGCGGGGGGGCCGGGGAGCTGTTTTTT
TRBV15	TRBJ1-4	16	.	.	CATSRQPRSGNEKLFF	TGTGCCACCAGCAGACAACCCCGATCCGGGAATGAAAAACTGTTTTTT
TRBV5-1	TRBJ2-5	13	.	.	CASSPTVGETQYF	TGCGCCAGCAGCCCGACAGTAGGAGAGACCCAGTACTTC